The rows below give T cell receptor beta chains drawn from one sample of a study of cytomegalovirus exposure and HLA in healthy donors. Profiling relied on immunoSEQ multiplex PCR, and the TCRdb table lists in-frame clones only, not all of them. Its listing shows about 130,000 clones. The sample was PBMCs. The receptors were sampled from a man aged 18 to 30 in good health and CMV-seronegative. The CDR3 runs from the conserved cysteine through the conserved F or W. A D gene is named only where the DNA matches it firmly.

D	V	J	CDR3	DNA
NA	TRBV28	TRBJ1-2	CASSSSGPGDYGYTF	TGTGCCAGCAGTTCTAGTGGGCCGGGGGACTATGGCTACACCTTC
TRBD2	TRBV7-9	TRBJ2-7	CASSSSGSYEQYF	TGTGCCAGCAGCTCTAGCGGCTCCTACGAGCAGTACTTC
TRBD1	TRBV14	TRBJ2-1	CASSQGLGTAQFF	TGTGCCAGCAGCCAGGGGTTAGGGACAGCGCAGTTCTTC
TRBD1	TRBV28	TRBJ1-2	CASNTGGADGYTF	TGTGCCAGTAATACAGGGGGCGCGGACGGCTACACCTTC
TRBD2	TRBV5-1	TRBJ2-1	CASSWGWTSDNEQFF	TGCGCCAGCAGCTGGGGATGGACTAGCGACAATGAGCAGTTCTTC
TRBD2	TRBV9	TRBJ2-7	CASSTSGSSYEQYF	TGTGCCAGCTCTACTAGCGGGAGCTCCTACGAGCAGTACTTC
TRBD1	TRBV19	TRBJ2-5	CASSEGQGVAAQYF	TGTGCCAGTAGTGAGGGACAGGGGGTTGCGGCCCAGTACTTC
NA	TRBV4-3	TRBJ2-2	CASSQDFLSTGELFF	TGCGCCAGCAGCCAAGATTTTCTTAGCACCGGGGAGCTGTTTTTT
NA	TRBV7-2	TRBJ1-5	CASSLVGGNNQPQHF	TGTGCCAGCAGCTTAGTTGGGGGGAACAATCAGCCCCAGCATTTT
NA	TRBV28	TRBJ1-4	CASTRQLLKEKLLF	TGTGCCAGCACGCGACAGTTACTTAAAGAAAAACTGCTTTTT
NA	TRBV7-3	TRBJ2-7	CASSPHPLQGNEQYF	TGTGCCAGCAGCCCCCACCCGTTACAGGGAAACGAGCAGTACTTC